These T cell receptor beta chains were read from a single sample in a study of blood T cell repertoires in COVID-19. The table came from immunoSEQ multiplex PCR; TCRdb's copy has only in-frame clones and leaves some out. The data show about 260,000 clones, about 89% seen once. The sequenced sample was peripheral blood. The receptors stem from a man aged 35 to 55 with active or convalescent COVID-19. Both conserved end residues are part of each CDR3. The order of the fields is clone size, V gene, D gene, J gene, CDR3 protein, CDR3 DNA. A D gene is named only where the DNA matches it firmly. Only some rows state a clone size, as once, few, many or a class for expanded clones.

clone_size: .; v_call: TRBV21-1; d_call: .; j_call: TRBJ1-5; cdr3_aa: CASSKVGDSNQPQHF; cdr3_nt: TGTGCCAGCAGCAAAGTTGGAGATAGCAATCAGCCCCAGCATTTT
clone_size: .; v_call: TRBV5-4; d_call: .; j_call: TRBJ1-1; cdr3_aa: CASSLSAGRIAFF; cdr3_nt: TGTGCCAGCAGCTTATCCGCGGGACGAATAGCTTTCTTT
clone_size: .; v_call: TRBV10-2; d_call: TRBD1; j_call: TRBJ1-2; cdr3_aa: CASGTGVFGYTF; cdr3_nt: TGCGCCAGCGGGACAGGGGTCTTCGGCTACACCTTC
clone_size: once; v_call: TRBV9; d_call: .; j_call: TRBJ1-1; cdr3_aa: CASSVAPGGTEAFF; cdr3_nt: TGTGCCAGCAGCGTAGCCCCCGGGGGCACTGAAGCTTTCTTT
clone_size: .; v_call: TRBV5-4; d_call: TRBD1; j_call: TRBJ1-2; cdr3_aa: CASSLGDRGSPYGYTF; cdr3_nt: TGTGCCAGCAGCTTGGGGGACAGGGGTTCCCCTTATGGCTACACCTTC
clone_size: .; v_call: TRBV5-1; d_call: .; j_call: TRBJ2-7; cdr3_aa: CASRPRDIKPAATYEQYF; cdr3_nt: TGCGCCAGCAGGCCCCGGGACATCAAACCGGCCGCAACCTACGAGCAGTACTTC
clone_size: few; v_call: TRBV30; d_call: .; j_call: TRBJ1-1; cdr3_aa: CAWGTGGFSTEAFF; cdr3_nt: TGTGCCTGGGGAACCGGGGGTTTCAGCACTGAAGCTTTCTTT
clone_size: .; v_call: TRBV19; d_call: TRBD1; j_call: TRBJ2-1; cdr3_aa: CASSGTGGSSEQFF; cdr3_nt: TGTGCCAGTTCCGGGACAGGGGGATCCAGTGAGCAGTTCTTC
clone_size: .; v_call: TRBV6-5; d_call: .; j_call: TRBJ1-1; cdr3_aa: CAIQGWNTEAFF; cdr3_nt: TGTGCCATACAGGGATGGAACACTGAAGCTTTCTTT
clone_size: .; v_call: TRBV7-2; d_call: .; j_call: TRBJ2-1; cdr3_aa: CASSLSGTSYNEQFF; cdr3_nt: TGTGCCAGCAGCTTATCCGGGACATCCTACAATGAGCAGTTCTTC
clone_size: .; v_call: TRBV5-6; d_call: TRBD1; j_call: TRBJ1-1; cdr3_aa: CASGPFDRATEAFF; cdr3_nt: TGTGCCAGCGGCCCCTTTGACAGGGCTACTGAAGCTTTCTTT
clone_size: .; v_call: TRBV3-1/TRBV3-2; d_call: TRBD1; j_call: TRBJ2-2; cdr3_aa: CASSDRGAGELFF; cdr3_nt: TGTGCCAGCAGTGACAGGGGGGCCGGGGAGCTGTTTTTT
clone_size: .; v_call: TRBV9; d_call: .; j_call: TRBJ1-6; cdr3_aa: CASSVGPGPNSPLHF; cdr3_nt: TGTGCCAGCAGCGTAGGGCCTGGCCCTAATTCACCCCTCCACTTT
clone_size: .; v_call: TRBV9; d_call: .; j_call: TRBJ2-7; cdr3_aa: CASSAGEGGYEQYF; cdr3_nt: TGTGCCAGCAGCGCAGGGGAAGGGGGCTACGAGCAGTACTTC
clone_size: once; v_call: TRBV7-2; d_call: TRBD1; j_call: TRBJ1-2; cdr3_aa: CASSLTWTGVGVGGYTF; cdr3_nt: TGTGCCAGCAGCCTGACCTGGACAGGAGTGGGAGTAGGTGGCTACACCTTC
clone_size: .; v_call: TRBV10-3; d_call: .; j_call: TRBJ1-5; cdr3_aa: CAISAEEQPQHF; cdr3_nt: TGTGCCATCAGTGCGGAGGAACAGCCCCAGCATTTT
clone_size: .; v_call: TRBV10-1; d_call: TRBD1; j_call: TRBJ1-4; cdr3_aa: CASTQDRGYRREEKLFF; cdr3_nt: TGCGCCAGCACTCAGGACAGGGGCTACCGCCGGGAAGAAAAACTGTTTTTT
clone_size: once; v_call: TRBV6-5; d_call: TRBD1; j_call: TRBJ2-7; cdr3_aa: CASSYSSGTVSYEQYF; cdr3_nt: TGTGCCAGCAGTTACTCATCCGGGACAGTCTCCTACGAGCAGTACTTC
clone_size: .; v_call: TRBV19; d_call: .; j_call: TRBJ2-7; cdr3_aa: CASSRVESYEQYF; cdr3_nt: TGTGCCAGTAGTCGGGTGGAGTCCTACGAGCAGTACTTC
clone_size: once; v_call: TRBV30; d_call: .; j_call: TRBJ1-1; cdr3_aa: CAWRGHPAAVAFF; cdr3_nt: TGTGCCTGGAGGGGACATCCCGCTGCGGTAGCTTTCTTT
clone_size: .; v_call: TRBV7-2; d_call: TRBD2; j_call: TRBJ2-3; cdr3_aa: CASSLSLAGGARDTQYF; cdr3_nt: TGTGCCAGCAGCTTAAGCCTAGCGGGGGGAGCGAGGGATACGCAGTATTTT
clone_size: .; v_call: TRBV10-3; d_call: .; j_call: TRBJ2-3; cdr3_aa: CAGADSGLGTDTQYF; cdr3_nt: TGTGCCGGTGCCGACTCTGGACTGGGCACAGATACGCAGTATTTT
clone_size: few; v_call: TRBV6-5; d_call: TRBD1; j_call: TRBJ1-4; cdr3_aa: CASSYSTGGIEKLFF; cdr3_nt: TGTGCCAGCAGTTACTCGACAGGGGGAATTGAAAAACTGTTTTTT
clone_size: few; v_call: TRBV9; d_call: .; j_call: TRBJ1-6; cdr3_aa: CASSEREVAPLHF; cdr3_nt: TGTGCCAGCAGCGAGAGGGAGGTGGCACCCCTCCACTTT
clone_size: .; v_call: TRBV9; d_call: TRBD1; j_call: TRBJ1-1; cdr3_aa: CASSVGTGSTEAFF; cdr3_nt: TGTGCCAGCAGCGTGGGGACAGGGAGTACTGAAGCTTTCTTT
clone_size: once; v_call: TRBV19; d_call: TRBD1; j_call: TRBJ1-2; cdr3_aa: CASGENRGSRYGYTF; cdr3_nt: TGTGCCAGTGGGGAAAACAGGGGATCTCGCTATGGCTACACCTTC
clone_size: .; v_call: TRBV29-1; d_call: TRBD1; j_call: TRBJ2-5; cdr3_aa: CSVDRGGETQYF; cdr3_nt: TGCAGCGTCGACAGGGGGGGAGAGACCCAGTACTTC
clone_size: .; v_call: TRBV27; d_call: TRBD2; j_call: TRBJ2-1; cdr3_aa: CASSPPLAGVGVLQVQFF; cdr3_nt: TGTGCCAGCAGTCCCCCCCTAGCGGGAGTGGGAGTTCTACAAGTGCAGTTCTTC
clone_size: .; v_call: TRBV3-1/TRBV3-2; d_call: .; j_call: TRBJ1-1; cdr3_aa: CASSQEGLGGAEAFF; cdr3_nt: TGTGCCAGCAGCCAAGAAGGTCTCGGGGGAGCTGAAGCTTTCTTT
clone_size: few; v_call: TRBV28; d_call: .; j_call: TRBJ1-4; cdr3_aa: CASSSPGPHEKLFF; cdr3_nt: TGTGCCAGCAGTTCCCCAGGGCCCCATGAAAAACTGTTTTTT
clone_size: .; v_call: TRBV6-5; d_call: TRBD1; j_call: TRBJ2-2; cdr3_aa: CASSYGTGGAGELFF; cdr3_nt: TGTGCCAGCAGTTACGGGACAGGGGGTGCCGGGGAGCTGTTTTTT
clone_size: .; v_call: TRBV27; d_call: .; j_call: TRBJ1-5; cdr3_aa: CASRVQGAIQPQHF; cdr3_nt: TGTGCCAGCAGAGTCCAGGGCGCGATCCAGCCCCAGCATTTT
clone_size: .; v_call: TRBV6-1; d_call: .; j_call: TRBJ1-5; cdr3_aa: CASSERGSYSNQPQHF; cdr3_nt: TGTGCCAGCAGTGAAAGGGGATCCTATAGCAATCAGCCCCAGCATTTT
clone_size: .; v_call: TRBV4-1; d_call: .; j_call: TRBJ1-3; cdr3_aa: CASSQEVRGYGNTIYF; cdr3_nt: TGCGCCAGCAGCCAAGAAGTTAGGGGGTATGGAAACACCATATATTTT
clone_size: .; v_call: TRBV24-1; d_call: TRBD1; j_call: TRBJ2-1; cdr3_aa: CATSDEGAVTYNEQFF; cdr3_nt: TGTGCCACCAGTGATGAGGGGGCTGTCACCTACAATGAGCAGTTCTTC
clone_size: .; v_call: TRBV5-4; d_call: TRBD1; j_call: TRBJ1-6; cdr3_aa: CASSPSGQGPNSPLHF; cdr3_nt: TGTGCCAGCAGCCCTTCGGGACAGGGCCCTAATTCACCCCTCCACTTT
clone_size: few; v_call: TRBV19; d_call: .; j_call: TRBJ1-4; cdr3_aa: CASSLGHIDEKLFF; cdr3_nt: TGTGCCAGTAGCCTCGGACACATCGACGAAAAACTGTTTTTT
clone_size: .; v_call: TRBV9; d_call: .; j_call: TRBJ2-5; cdr3_aa: CASSLNPFQSLQETQYF; cdr3_nt: TGTGCCAGCAGCCTTAACCCCTTTCAGAGCCTACAGGAGACCCAGTACTTC
clone_size: .; v_call: TRBV28; d_call: TRBD1; j_call: TRBJ1-6; cdr3_aa: CASSLQGQGVGNSPLHF; cdr3_nt: TGTGCCAGCAGTCTCCAGGGACAGGGGGTAGGCAATTCACCCCTCCACTTT
clone_size: .; v_call: TRBV2; d_call: TRBD1; j_call: TRBJ1-6; cdr3_aa: CASSLTGTGYSPLHF; cdr3_nt: TGTGCCAGCAGCTTAACCGGGACAGGGTACTCACCCCTCCACTTT
clone_size: .; v_call: TRBV27; d_call: .; j_call: TRBJ1-1; cdr3_aa: CASSLGGDTEAFF; cdr3_nt: TGTGCCAGCAGTTTGGGGGGGGACACTGAAGCTTTCTTT
clone_size: .; v_call: TRBV11-2; d_call: .; j_call: TRBJ2-5; cdr3_aa: CASSLAGWREVTQYF; cdr3_nt: TGTGCCAGCAGCTTAGCGGGATGGAGGGAGGTGACCCAGTACTTC
clone_size: .; v_call: TRBV5-1; d_call: .; j_call: TRBJ2-7; cdr3_aa: CASSAPGQGEQYF; cdr3_nt: TGCGCCAGCAGCGCCCCGGGACAAGGCGAGCAGTACTTC
clone_size: .; v_call: TRBV30; d_call: .; j_call: TRBJ2-2; cdr3_aa: CASDKSGNTGELFF; cdr3_nt: TGTGCCTCGGACAAGTCGGGGAACACCGGGGAGCTGTTTTTT
clone_size: .; v_call: TRBV12-3/TRBV12-4; d_call: .; j_call: TRBJ1-2; cdr3_aa: CASSSALYKGYTF; cdr3_nt: TGTGCCAGCAGTTCTGCCCTCTATAAAGGCTACACCTTC
clone_size: .; v_call: TRBV5-1; d_call: TRBD2; j_call: TRBJ2-2; cdr3_aa: CASSFSPGGLKNTGELFF; cdr3_nt: TGCGCCAGCAGCTTCTCCCCGGGGGGACTTAAGAACACCGGGGAGCTGTTTTTT
clone_size: .; v_call: TRBV10-2; d_call: .; j_call: TRBJ2-2; cdr3_aa: CASTDTGELFF; cdr3_nt: TGCGCCAGCACCGACACCGGGGAGCTGTTTTTT